This TCR beta chain was found in a study of stem cell transplantation in POMP-related autoinflammatory disease. This clone was picked up a small number of times. The antigen remains undetermined. Study-wide findings and caveats: Patients with PRAID showed a restricted number of unique TRB V-J gene pairings.

Germline-derived CDR1 and CDR2 are MDHEN and SYDVKM. The V end was cut by 6 bases, the J end by 7 bases, with 21 bases between. CDR3 length: 15 amino acids. Sequencing was performed with immunoSEQ multiplex PCR; in TCRdb, only in-frame clones are kept and a portion is missing. Of tens of thousands of clones listed, 75% to 85% are singletons. The chain carries TRBV28 and TRBJ1-2; D gene ambiguous. Sample: CD4+ T cells from PBMCs, taken before stem cell transplantation. This TCR was recovered from a human donor with POMP-related autoinflammation and immune dysregulation (PRAID). Written as DNA, the CDR3 is TGTGCCAGCAGCCCTCCGACTCCCTCACTGGGTGGCTACACCTTC. It codes for CASSPPTPSLGGYTF.